What follows are 30 T cell receptor beta chains derived from one specimen sequenced in a study of shared clonotypes between healthy human individuals. Clones were sequenced by immunoSEQ multiplex PCR, and TCRdb holds only the in-frame ones, with some missing. This table has more than 550,000 clones, 92% appearing once. Naive CD8 populations comprised CD45RO-negative cells positively selected for CCR7, excluding terminally differentiated effector memory CD45RA+ cells. Specimen: naive CD8+ T cells sorted from blood. The source of these receptors is a young man in good health.

V and J are TRBV7-8 and TRBJ2-3, with 9 bases aligning to TRBD1. The CDR3 length is 17 residues. Germline CDR1 SGHVS, CDR2 FQNEAQ. The V gene end was trimmed by 2 bases and the J gene end by 0 bases; junction bases not matched to a gene: 6. CDR3 DNA: TGTGCCAGCAGCTTAACCCGACAGGGGGTAAGCACAGATACGCAGTATTTT. This translates into CASSLTRQGVSTDTQYF.

The chain employs TRBV13 and TRBJ1-5, with D perhaps matching TRBD1 (5 bases). Trimming stripped 2 bases from V and 7 bases from J, with 9 bases between. The V gene's germline CDR1 is PRHDT and CDR2 FYEKMQ (reference sequence). CDR3 length: 13 residues. The chain's CDR3 is CASSLLGQQPQHF. CDR3 sequence (DNA): TGTGCCAGCAGCTTACTGGGGCAACAGCCCCAGCATTTT.

The J gene is TRBJ1-1, the V gene TRBV29-1, with D possibly matching TRBD1 (6 bases). Germline loops: CDR1 SQVTM, CDR2 ANQGSEA. The CDR3 spans 12 residues. CDR3 residues: CTSGGLGTEAFF. The CDR3 DNA reads TGCACCTCTGGGGGGCTGGGGACTGAAGCTTTCTTT. The complete variable domain, with remaining parts taken from reference TRBV29-1 and TRBJ1-1, reads SAVISQKPSRDICQRGTSLTIQCQVDSQVTMMFWYRQQPGQSLTLIATANQGSEATYESGFVIDKFPISRPNLTFSTLTVSNMSPEDSSIYLCTSGGLGTEAFFGQGTRLTVV.

The V gene is TRBV19, the J gene TRBJ1-1, with D perhaps TRBD1 (6 bases). CDR3 length: 14 amino acids. The V gene lost 6 bases and the J gene lost 7 bases, with 18 bases spanning the gap. Germline lookup yields CDR1 LNHDA and CDR2 SQIVND (reference sequence). This CDR3 reads CASRKQEGVVEAFF. In DNA, the CDR3 is TGTGCCAGTAGGAAACAGGAGGGGGTCGTTGAAGCTTTCTTT.

V and J are TRBV28 and TRBJ2-2; 11 bases are shared with TRBD1. V lost 4 bases and J lost 4; bases outside the gene matches: 5. CDR1 is MDHEN, CDR2 SYDVKM, per germline. This CDR3 region has 16 residues. The CDR3 DNA is TGTGCCAGCAGTTCAACCGGGACAGGGGGCACCGGGGAGCTGTTTTTT. The encoded protein is CASSSTGTGGTGELFF.

The V and J genes are TRBV29-1 and TRBJ2-1; D gene ambiguous. The CDR3 has 15 residues. Germline V gene lookup returns CDR1 SQVTM and CDR2 ANQGSEA. With 1 base removed from V and 2 bases from J, the gap between germline ends came to 12 bases. The CDR3 is CSVEASTSPYNEQFF. For the CDR3, the DNA is TGCAGCGTTGAAGCCTCGACCAGCCCCTACAATGAGCAGTTCTTC.

This clone was counted a single time. The chain recombines TRBV19 with TRBJ2-1; D is perhaps TRBD2 (6 bases). The germline CDR1 and CDR2 sequences are LNHDA and SQIVND (reference sequence). CDR3 length: 14 amino acids. V was pared by 5 bases and J by 5 bases, with 13 bases between. The CDR3 protein is CASSALPGDNEQFF. For the CDR3, the DNA is TGTGCCAGTAGTGCTCTCCCGGGAGACAATGAGCAGTTCTTC.

The chain combines TRBV9 with TRBJ2-5, with D unclear. The CDR3 covers 10 residues. V lost 4 bases and J 5 bases, leaving 3 bases between the germline ends. CDR1 SGDLS and CDR2 YYNGEE come from the germline V gene. The CDR3 sequence: CASSWETQYF. Here the CDR3 DNA reads TGTGCCAGCAGCTGGGAGACCCAGTACTTC.

V gene TRBV2 combines with J gene TRBJ2-3; D may be TRBD1 or TRBD2 (5 bases each). CDR1 is SNHLY and CDR2 is FYNNEI in the germline V gene. This CDR3 has 14 residues. Between the trimmed V and J ends, which lost 9 bases and 6 bases, there was a span of 19 bases. The CDR3 protein is CARDTGPPADTQYF. The CDR3 DNA follows: TGTGCCAGAGACACGGGACCCCCTGCGGATACGCAGTATTTT.

This chain connects TRBV29-1 to TRBJ2-1, with D perhaps TRBD1 or TRBD2 (5 bases each). Trimming took 1 base from V and 6 from J, leaving 19 bases between them. CDR3 length: 16 residues. Germline values: CDR1 SQVTM, CDR2 ANQGSEA. In nucleotides, the CDR3 is TGCAGCGTTGAAGGTTTAGGGGAGAAAAGGTTCAATGAGCAGTTCTTC. Translating it yields CSVEGLGEKRFNEQFF.

This rearrangement joins TRBV13 to TRBJ2-7; 7 nucleotides align to TRBD2. Unmatched junction bases numbered 8, after V lost 7 bases and J lost 5 bases. This CDR3 has 13 amino acids. Germline V gene data show CDR1 as PRHDT and CDR2 as FYEKMQ (reference sequence). The CDR3 here is CASTPGGSDEQYF. The CDR3 nucleotides read TGTGCCAGCACCCCGGGGGGAAGCGACGAGCAGTACTTC.

The table lists this clone with a count of one. The chain uses TRBV11-2 and TRBJ2-7, with D perhaps matching TRBD1 (5 bases). The germline V gene encodes CDR1 SGHAT and CDR2 FQNNGV. V was trimmed by 5 bases and J by 5 bases, leaving 16 bases between them. The CDR3 extends over 14 amino acids. Here the CDR3 reads CASSETQDPNEQYF. DNA of the CDR3: TGTGCCAGCAGCGAAACACAGGACCCTAACGAGCAGTACTTC.

The V call is TRBV5-8, the J call TRBJ1-1, with 7 bases lining up with TRBD1. The J segment lost 0 bases and the V segment lost 4 bases, leaving 3 bases of the junction unmatched. From germline, CDR1 is SGHTS and CDR2 YDEGEE. The CDR3 totals 14 residues. The CDR3 here is CASSPDRVNTEAFF. The CDR3 DNA reads TGTGCCAGCAGCCCCGACAGGGTGAACACTGAAGCTTTCTTT.

The V and J genes are TRBV9 and TRBJ1-2; D is possibly TRBD1 (5 bases). CDR3 length: 14 amino acids. Germline CDR1 reads SGDLS; CDR2 reads YYNGEE. Trimming pared 6 bases from V and 3 bases from J, leaving 15 bases between. This chain's CDR3 is CASTSPRAHYGYTF. The CDR3 DNA reads as TGTGCCAGCACCAGTCCCAGGGCGCACTATGGCTACACCTTC.

Remarks on this clone: Other nucleotide sequences in the sample specify the same CDR3. The genes are TRBV19 and TRBJ2-1, with TRBD2 matching 11 bases. Losses at the gene ends were 5 bases for V and 4 bases for J; bases not matched to a gene: 7. This CDR3 comprises 16 residues. The V gene's germline CDR1 is LNHDA and CDR2 SQIVND (reference sequence). The CDR3: CASSPRTSGRYNEQFF. CDR3 DNA: TGTGCCAGTAGTCCTAGGACTAGCGGGCGGTACAATGAGCAGTTCTTC. Based on the CDR3 plus reference TRBV19 and TRBJ2-1, the full variable domain is DGGITQSPKYLFRKEGQNVTLSCEQNLNHDAMYWYRQDPGQGLRLIYYSQIVNDFQKGDIAEGYSVSREKKESFPLTVTSAQKNPTAFYLCASSPRTSGRYNEQFFGPGTRLTVL.

V and J are TRBV4-2 and TRBJ2-5; D tentatively fits TRBD1 or TRBD2 (5 bases each). Germline assignment: CDR1 LGHNA and CDR2 YNFKEQ. V was clipped by 4 bases and J by 2 bases, with 26 bases between them. The CDR3 contains 19 residues. The CDR3: CASSPIVFRGEGDQETQYF. The CDR3 coding sequence is TGTGCCAGCAGCCCAATCGTTTTCAGAGGGGAAGGGGATCAAGAGACCCAGTACTTC.

The J gene is TRBJ2-3, the V gene TRBV4-2, with 8 bases matching TRBD2. V lost 4 bases to trimming and J lost 2 bases; unmatched junction nucleotides: 14. From germline, CDR1 is LGHNA and CDR2 YNFKEQ. The CDR3 has 18 residues. The DNA for the CDR3 is TGTGCCAGCAGCCTTGTTCAAGGGGCGCGGGAGGTCACAGATACGCAGTATTTT. Translating gives CASSLVQGAREVTDTQYF.

The rearrangement links TRBV5-1 to TRBJ2-1, with TRBD2 as a possible D gene (6 bases). The CDR3 is 12 amino acids. Germline V gene lookup returns CDR1 SGHRS and CDR2 YFSETQ. Trimming removed 3 bases from V and 5 bases from J, with 6 bases in between. CDR3 sequence reads: CASSWGDNEQFF. The CDR3 bases are TGCGCCAGCAGCTGGGGGGACAATGAGCAGTTCTTC.

Concerning this clone itself: This CDR3 is also generated by other DNA sequences in the sample. The chain joins TRBV10-3 to TRBJ2-1; 9 nucleotides align to TRBD2. The V gene's germline CDR1 is ENHRY and CDR2 SYGVKD. This CDR3 contains 16 residues. V gave up 3 bases and J gave up 5 bases; unmatched junction bases: 8. The CDR3 loop is CAISDPPSGTHNEQFF. CDR3 DNA sequence: TGTGCCATCAGTGACCCTCCTAGCGGGACCCACAATGAGCAGTTCTTC.

The chain is built from TRBV7-2 and TRBJ2-1; TRBD1 matches at 7 bases. The germline CDR1 and CDR2 sequences are SGHTA and FQGNSA. This CDR3 contains 13 residues. V was clipped by 8 bases and J by 1 base; unmatched bases: 2. CDR3 in amino acids: CASEGASYNEQFF. The CDR3 DNA reads as TGTGCCAGCGAGGGGGCGTCCTACAATGAGCAGTTCTTC.

V and J are TRBV27 and TRBJ1-1; TRBD1 is a possible D gene (5 bases). V was cut by 0 bases and J by 5 bases, with 10 bases left in between. This CDR3 contains 14 residues. Germline V lookup: CDR1 MNHEY, CDR2 SMNVEV (reference sequence). The CDR3 bases are TGTGCCAGCAGTTTATCGGGGGGGTGGACTGAAGCTTTCTTT. Protein product: CASSLSGGWTEAFF.

J is TRBJ1-1 and V is TRBV2; D remains ambiguous. The V and J ends lost 1 base and 3 bases respectively, with 6 bases between them. CDR3 length: 13 residues. Germline lookup yields CDR1 SNHLY and CDR2 FYNNEI. CDR3 sequence (DNA): TGTGCCAGCAGTGAAGGGGTACACACTGAAGCTTTCTTT. This gives the protein CASSEGVHTEAFF.

Comment on this clone: Other nucleotide sequences in the sample specify the same CDR3. V gene TRBV7-9 combines with J gene TRBJ1-3; no firm D call. Trimming shortened V by 5 bases and J by 0 bases, and 2 bases separated the two germline ends. The CDR3 extends over 12 amino acids. CDR1 is SEHNR and CDR2 is FQNEAQ in the germline V gene (reference sequence). For the CDR3, the DNA is TGTGCCAGCAGCGACTCTGGAAACACCATATATTTT. As protein: CASSDSGNTIYF.

V is TRBV2 and J is TRBJ2-3; D tentatively fits TRBD1 or TRBD2 (5 bases each). The CDR3 spans 16 residues. Deletions cut 6 bases from V and 1 base from J, with 17 bases between. From germline, CDR1 is SNHLY and CDR2 FYNNEI. CDR3 loop: CASSVRDAERTDTQYF. Here the CDR3 DNA reads TGTGCCAGCAGCGTCCGGGACGCGGAACGCACAGATACGCAGTATTTT.

This chain joins TRBV9 and TRBJ2-7; D is ambiguous. The CDR3 runs 17 residues. V was pared by 0 bases and J by 3 bases, with 19 bases between. Per the germline V gene, CDR1 is SGDLS and CDR2 is YYNGEE. CDR3 sequence reads: CASSVVGWQNKIYEQYF. The CDR3 region has the DNA TGTGCCAGCAGCGTAGTAGGTTGGCAAAATAAGATCTACGAGCAGTACTTC.

The J gene is TRBJ1-1, the V gene TRBV4-2; D gene uncertain. V lost 0 bases, J lost 0 bases, and 11 bases lay in between. From germline, CDR1 is LGHNA and CDR2 YNFKEQ. The CDR3 length is 16 residues. CDR3 protein: CASSQDHSDLNTEAFF. The CDR3 region has the DNA TGTGCCAGCAGCCAAGATCACTCGGATTTGAACACTGAAGCTTTCTTT.

V usage is TRBV4-3 and J usage is TRBJ2-5; D possibly corresponds to TRBD1 (5 bases). The V gene lost 0 bases and the J gene lost 13 bases, with 18 bases spanning the gap. Germline CDR1 is LGHNA and CDR2 is YSLEER. CDR3 length: 14 amino acids. The chain's CDR3 is CASSQDPDIDNLYF. The CDR3 DNA reads as TGCGCCAGCAGCCAAGATCCGGACATTGACAATTTGTACTTC.

This clone was recorded only once. The chain combines TRBV15 with TRBJ1-1; TRBD1 matches at 7 bases. The CDR3 contains 14 residues. With V trimmed by 3 bases and J by 4 bases, 5 bases remained unmatched. Germline lookup yields CDR1 LNHNV and CDR2 YYDKDF (reference sequence). The CDR3, as DNA: TGTGCCACCAGCAGCGACAGGGAGGCCACTGAAGCTTTCTTT. As protein: CATSSDREATEAFF.

The J gene is TRBJ2-1, the V gene TRBV15; TRBD2 aligns across 7 bases. This CDR3 spans 15 amino acids. The V gene's germline CDR1 is LNHNV and CDR2 YYDKDF (reference sequence). V was clipped by 1 base and J by 7 bases; unmatched bases: 7. Here the CDR3 DNA reads TGTGCCACCAGCAGAGTGGGGGGAGGGGTGAATGAGCAGTTCTTC. Amino acids: CATSRVGGGVNEQFF. The entire variable domain, with the rest obtained from reference TRBV15 and TRBJ2-1, is as follows: DAMVIQNPRYQVTQFGKPVTLSCSQTLNHNVMYWYQQKSSQAPKLLFHYYDKDFNNEADTPDNFQSRRPNTSFCFLDIRSPGLGDTAMYLCATSRVGGGVNEQFFGPGTRLTVL.

The gene calls are TRBV7-9 and TRBJ2-7; the match to TRBD2 covers 9 bases. V gave up 1 base and J gave up 4 bases; unmatched junction bases: 8. CDR3 length: 16 residues. CDR1 is SEHNR and CDR2 is FQNEAQ in the germline V gene (reference sequence). CDR3 nucleotide sequence: TGTGCCAGCAGCTTAGTGGCTAGCGGGATAGTGTACGAGCAGTACTTC. This codes for CASSLVASGIVYEQYF.